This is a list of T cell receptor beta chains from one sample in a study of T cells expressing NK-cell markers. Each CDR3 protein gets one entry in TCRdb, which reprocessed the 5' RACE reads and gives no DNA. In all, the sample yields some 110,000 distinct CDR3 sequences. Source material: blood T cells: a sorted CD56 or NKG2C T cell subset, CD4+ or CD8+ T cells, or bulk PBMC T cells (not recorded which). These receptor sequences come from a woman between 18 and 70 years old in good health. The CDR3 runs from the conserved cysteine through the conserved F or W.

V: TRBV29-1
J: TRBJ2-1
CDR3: CSAQGWNNEQFF

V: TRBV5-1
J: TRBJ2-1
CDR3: CASSLVTVTGVFGNEQFF

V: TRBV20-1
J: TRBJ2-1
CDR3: CSARLTGTSGYNEQFF

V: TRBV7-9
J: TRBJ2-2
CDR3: CASSQALNTGELFF

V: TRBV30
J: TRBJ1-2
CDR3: CAWSPGTGGVGYGYTF

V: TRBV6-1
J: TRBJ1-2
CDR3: CASSLRVDYGYTF

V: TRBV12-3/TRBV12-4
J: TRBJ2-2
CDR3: CASSSNTGELFF

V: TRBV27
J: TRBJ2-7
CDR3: CASSLSSYHEQYF

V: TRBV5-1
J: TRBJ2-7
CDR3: CASSLGLAYHEQYF

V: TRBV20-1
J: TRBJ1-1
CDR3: CSARGRLSTEAFF

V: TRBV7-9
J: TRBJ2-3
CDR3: CASSFWSPSDTQYF

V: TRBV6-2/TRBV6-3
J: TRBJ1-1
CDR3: CASSYSSENTEAFF

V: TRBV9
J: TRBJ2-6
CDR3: CASSVASGANVLTF

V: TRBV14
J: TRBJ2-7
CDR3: CASSYGQGGFYEQYF

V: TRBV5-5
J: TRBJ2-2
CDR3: CASSLWSTGELFF

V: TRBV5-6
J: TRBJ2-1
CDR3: CASSSLPGGIFWREPYNEQFF

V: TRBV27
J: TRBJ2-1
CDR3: CASSRLLGQGNNNEQFF

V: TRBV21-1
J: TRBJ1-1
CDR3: CASSKPNTEAFF

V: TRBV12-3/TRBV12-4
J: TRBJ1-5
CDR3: CASRSTGWSQPQHF

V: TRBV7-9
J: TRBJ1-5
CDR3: CASSLGDPNQPQHF

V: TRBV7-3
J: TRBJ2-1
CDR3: CASSSNLNEQFF

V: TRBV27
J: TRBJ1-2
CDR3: CASRDRGDGYTF

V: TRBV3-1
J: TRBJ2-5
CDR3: CASSQRDRGEETQYF

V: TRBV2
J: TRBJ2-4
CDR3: CASIPAPMGNIQYF

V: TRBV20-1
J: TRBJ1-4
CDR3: CSARDPRGFGEKLFF

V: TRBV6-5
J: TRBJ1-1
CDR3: CASSLQGMNTEAFF

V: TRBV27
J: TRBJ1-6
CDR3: CASSPRGPGSPLHF